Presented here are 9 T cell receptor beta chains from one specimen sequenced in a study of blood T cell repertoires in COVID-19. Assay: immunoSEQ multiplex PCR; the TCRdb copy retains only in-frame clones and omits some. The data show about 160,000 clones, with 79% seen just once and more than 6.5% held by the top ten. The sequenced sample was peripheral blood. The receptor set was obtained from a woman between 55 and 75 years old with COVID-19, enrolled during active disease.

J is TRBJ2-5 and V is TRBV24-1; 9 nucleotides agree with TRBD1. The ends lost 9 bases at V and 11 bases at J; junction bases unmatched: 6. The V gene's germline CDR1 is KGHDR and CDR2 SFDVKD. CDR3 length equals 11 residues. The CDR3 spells CATGTGIVQYF. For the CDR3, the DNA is TGTGCCACCGGGACAGGGATAGTACAGTACTTC.

The CDR3: CASLLGGGSDTQYF. Written as DNA, the CDR3 is TGTGCCAGCTTGCTGGGGGGGGGATCAGATACGCAGTATTTT. This chain connects TRBV6-5 to TRBJ2-3; 7 bases align to TRBD2. The V and J ends lost 8 bases and 4 bases, in that order; junction bases with no gene match: 9. Per the germline V gene, CDR1 is MNHEY and CDR2 is SVGAGI. The CDR3 is made up of 14 amino acids.

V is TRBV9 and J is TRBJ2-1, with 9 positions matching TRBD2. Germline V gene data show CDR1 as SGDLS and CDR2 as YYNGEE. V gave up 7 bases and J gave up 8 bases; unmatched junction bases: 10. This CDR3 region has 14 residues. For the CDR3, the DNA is TGTGCCAGCGGGCCCAGACTAGCGGCCTATGAGCAGTTCTTC. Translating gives CASGPRLAAYEQFF.

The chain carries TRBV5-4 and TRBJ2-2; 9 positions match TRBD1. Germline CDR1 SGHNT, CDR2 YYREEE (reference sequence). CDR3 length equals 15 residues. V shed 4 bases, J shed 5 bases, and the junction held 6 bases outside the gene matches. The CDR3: CASSPQGAGTGELFF. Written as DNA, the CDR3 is TGTGCCAGCAGCCCACAGGGGGCAGGGACCGGGGAGCTGTTTTTT.

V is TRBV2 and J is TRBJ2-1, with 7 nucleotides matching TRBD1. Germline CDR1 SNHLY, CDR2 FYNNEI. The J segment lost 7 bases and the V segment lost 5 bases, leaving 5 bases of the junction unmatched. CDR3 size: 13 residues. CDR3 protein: CASSPDRLNEQFF. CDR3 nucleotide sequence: TGTGCCAGCAGTCCGGACAGGTTAAATGAGCAGTTCTTC.

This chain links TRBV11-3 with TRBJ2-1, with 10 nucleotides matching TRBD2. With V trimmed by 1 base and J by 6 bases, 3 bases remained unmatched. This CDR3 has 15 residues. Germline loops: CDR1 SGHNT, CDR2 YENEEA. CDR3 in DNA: TGTGCCAGCAGCTTAGGGGCTAGCGGGGGCAATGAGCAGTTCTTC. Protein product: CASSLGASGGNEQFF.

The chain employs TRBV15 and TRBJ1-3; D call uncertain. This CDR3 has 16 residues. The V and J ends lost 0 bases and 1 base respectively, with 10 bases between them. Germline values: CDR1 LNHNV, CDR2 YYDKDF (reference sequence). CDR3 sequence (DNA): TGTGCCACCAGCAGAGAAGGGTCGGGGTCTGGAAACACCATATATTTT. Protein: CATSREGSGSGNTIYF.

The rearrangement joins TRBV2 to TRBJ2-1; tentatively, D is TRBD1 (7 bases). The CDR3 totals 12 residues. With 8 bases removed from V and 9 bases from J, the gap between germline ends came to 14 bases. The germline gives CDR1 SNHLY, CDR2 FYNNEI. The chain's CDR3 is CASSVQGGEQFF. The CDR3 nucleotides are TGTGCCAGCTCGGTTCAGGGGGGTGAGCAGTTCTTC. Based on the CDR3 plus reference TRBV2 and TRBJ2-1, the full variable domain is EPEVTQTPSHQVTQMGQEVILRCVPISNHLYFYWYRQILGQKVEFLVSFYNNEISEKSEIFDDQFSVERPDGSNFTLKIRSTKLEDSAMYFCASSVQGGEQFFGPGTRLTVL.

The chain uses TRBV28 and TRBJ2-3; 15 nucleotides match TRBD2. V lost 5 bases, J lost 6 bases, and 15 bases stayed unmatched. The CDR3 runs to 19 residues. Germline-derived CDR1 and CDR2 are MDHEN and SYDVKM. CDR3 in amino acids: CASSKRLGLAGGGVDTQYF. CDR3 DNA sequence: TGTGCCAGCAGTAAACGCCTCGGACTAGCGGGAGGGGGTGTTGATACGCAGTATTTT.